Listed here are 21 T cell receptor beta chains from one sample, sequenced in a study of CD8 T cells in ankylosing spondylitis (TCRdb year 2017). Libraries were prepared through 5' RACE. Sequencing used an Illumina HiSeq 2500. TCRdb itself trimmed the public reads at Q25 with fastp, ran MiXCR and retained productive beta chains. Entries that share a CDR3 protein sequence are merged under the most common genes and DNA. This sample comprises about 190,000 distinct CDR3 sequences, roughly 13% of them detected only once. The ten top clones hold about 10% of the sample. Sequencing input: blood, either unsorted or a sorted T cell fraction (not recorded which). The receptor set was obtained from a female donor with ankylosing spondylitis or in good health (not recorded which).

This clonotype was observed a handful of times. V gene TRBV18 combines with J gene TRBJ2-7; perhaps D is TRBD1 or TRBD2 (5 bases each). Trimming cost V 6 bases and J 3 bases, with 12 bases left between them. The CDR3 sequence is 13 residues long. The germline gives CDR1 KGHSH, CDR2 LQKENI. The CDR3 here is CASSGTSGYEQYF. CDR3 coding DNA: TGTGCCAGCTCTGGGACGTCGGGCTACGAGCAGTACTTC.

With regard to this clonotype: This could be a read error, since a much larger clone is one nucleotide away. The V gene is TRBV20-1, the J gene TRBJ2-3; maybe TRBD2 (5 bases). The CDR3 covers 15 residues. Germline V gene sequence: CDR1 DFQATT, CDR2 SNEGSKA (reference sequence). CDR3 DNA sequence: TGCTGTGCTTACCGTCTTGCGGGCCACACAGATACGCAGTATTTT. Translation gives CCAYRLAGHTDTQYF.

The chain uses TRBV15 and TRBJ1-3; D is possibly TRBD1 (6 bases). V gave up 5 bases and J gave up 3 bases, with 20 bases separating them. Germline assignment: CDR1 LNHNV and CDR2 YYDKDF (reference sequence). The CDR3 has 17 amino acids. The CDR3 region is CATSPPFRGARGNTIYF. In DNA form, the CDR3 reads TGTGCCACCAGCCCTCCTTTTCGGGGGGCGCGTGGAAACACCATATATTTT.

This clonotype was seen at least ten times. The chain couples TRBV29-1 to TRBJ2-1; 11 nucleotides agree with TRBD2. The CDR3 length is 16 residues. The trim removed 6 bases at V and 6 bases at J, leaving 13 bases unmatched. Germline V gives CDR1 SQVTM, CDR2 ANQGSEA. CDR3 sequence (DNA): TGCAGCGTGGCCGGGACTAGCGGCAGAAAGGGCAATGAGCAGTTCTTC. This gives the protein CSVAGTSGRKGNEQFF.

This chain uses TRBV7-9 with TRBJ2-3; D is perhaps TRBD2 (7 bases). V lost 3 bases and J 2 bases, leaving 12 bases between the germline ends. This CDR3 comprises 15 residues. Germline CDR1 reads SEHNR; CDR2 reads FQNEAQ (reference sequence). The CDR3 region is CASSLGGGPTDTQYF. CDR3 nucleotide sequence: TGTGCCAGCAGCTTGGGGGGGGGCCCCACAGATACGCAGTATTTT. Together with reference TRBV7-9 and TRBJ2-3, the CDR3 gives the full variable domain: DTGVSQNPRHKITKRGQNVTFRCDPISEHNRLYWYRQTLGQGPEFLTYFQNEAQLEKSRLLSDRFSAERPKGSFSTLEIQRTEQGDSAMYLCASSLGGGPTDTQYFGPGTRLTVL.

This clonotype has at least ten counts. The V and J genes are TRBV5-1 and TRBJ1-2; D possibly corresponds to TRBD1 (6 bases). This CDR3 comprises 14 residues. The germline V gene encodes CDR1 SGHRS and CDR2 YFSETQ. V was clipped by 4 bases and J by 9 bases, with 19 bases between them. The CDR3 here is CASSTADSRGSYTF. DNA for the CDR3: TGCGCCAGCAGCACCGCGGACAGCAGAGGGAGCTACACCTTC.

This clonotype was seen ten or more times. The chain carries TRBV5-1 and TRBJ2-3; D is ambiguous. CDR3 size: 15 residues. Germline V gene data show CDR1 as SGHRS and CDR2 as YFSETQ. V lost 4 bases to trimming and J lost 2 bases, with 14 bases between them. Here the CDR3 reads CASSLALGYTDTQYF. In nucleotides, the CDR3 is TGCGCCAGCAGCCTGGCCCTAGGCTACACAGATACGCAGTATTTT.

This chain joins TRBV29-1 and TRBJ2-7, with 8 bases matching TRBD1. Germline-derived CDR1 and CDR2 are SQVTM and ANQGSEA. V trimming: 1 base; J trimming: 1 base; junction bases outside the gene matches: 3. This CDR3 comprises 14 residues. In nucleotides, the CDR3 is TGCAGCGTTGAAGGGTGGACAGGGTCCTACGAGCAGTACTTC. This encodes CSVEGWTGSYEQYF.

This clonotype was counted once. This may be a read error: a much more frequent sequence differs by one nucleotide. This chain uses TRBV7-7 with TRBJ2-1; tentative D call: TRBD2 (8 bases). This CDR3 is built from 15 residues. CDR1 SSHAT and CDR2 FNYEAQ come from the germline V gene (reference sequence). This CDR3 reads CTSSPGGLGSNEQFF. For the CDR3, the DNA is TGTACTAGCAGCCCAGGGGGACTAGGGTCCAATGAGCAGTTCTTC.

This clonotype was recorded many times. The gene calls are TRBV3-1 and TRBJ2-3; TRBD1 agrees at 8 bases. This CDR3 contains 16 residues. With V trimmed by 4 bases and J by 2 bases, 8 bases remained unmatched. From germline, CDR1 is LGHDT and CDR2 YNNKEL (reference sequence). The CDR3 reads CASSPRDRRYTDTQYF. The CDR3 DNA reads as TGTGCCAGCAGCCCTCGGGACAGGCGATACACAGATACGCAGTATTTT.

V and J are TRBV19 and TRBJ1-5; TRBD1 aligns across 7 bases. V shed 6 bases and J 9 bases; nucleotides not matched to a gene: 11. CDR1 LNHDA and CDR2 SQIVND come from the germline V gene (reference sequence). CDR3 length: 14 residues. The CDR3 sequence: CASRPGQSLGPQHF. CDR3 nucleotides: TGTGCCAGTAGACCGGGACAGAGTCTCGGGCCCCAGCATTTT. Filled out from reference TRBV19 and TRBJ1-5, the complete variable domain reads DGGITQSPKYLFRKEGQNVTLSCEQNLNHDAMYWYRQDPGQGLRLIYYSQIVNDFQKGDIAEGYSVSREKKESFPLTVTSAQKNPTAFYLCASRPGQSLGPQHFGDGTRLSIL.

The chain carries TRBV11-2 and TRBJ2-7; 11 nucleotides align to TRBD1. Germline CDR1 SGHAT, CDR2 FQNNGV. This CDR3 spans 16 amino acids. The V gene end was trimmed by 6 bases and the J gene end by 1 base; junction bases not matched to a gene: 8. Here the CDR3 reads CASSYSGTGGSYEQYF. CDR3 in DNA: TGTGCCAGCAGTTATTCCGGGACAGGGGGTTCCTACGAGCAGTACTTC.

This clonotype showed up many times. The rearrangement uses TRBV7-8 and TRBJ2-3; 12 positions agree with TRBD2. Trimming at V came to 5 bases and at J to 5 bases, leaving 5 bases not matched to a gene. The CDR3 sequence is 15 residues long. The germline CDR1 and CDR2 sequences are SGHVS and FQNEAQ. This CDR3 is CASSRPGLAGDTQYF. CDR3 in DNA: TGTGCCAGCAGCAGACCGGGACTAGCGGGAGATACGCAGTATTTT. Filled out from reference TRBV7-8 and TRBJ2-3, the complete variable domain reads GAGVSQSPRYKVAKRGQDVALRCDPISGHVSLFWYQQALGQGPEFLTYFQNEAQLDKSGLPSDRFFAERPEGSVSTLKIQRTQQEDSAVYLCASSRPGLAGDTQYFGPGTRLTVL.

A remark on this clonotype: It may be a read error: a sequence one base away is much more abundant. The chain recombines TRBV5-1 with TRBJ2-1, with TRBD1 matching 10 bases. This CDR3 has 15 amino acids. Losses at the gene ends were 0 bases for V and 6 bases for J; bases not matched to a gene: 3. Germline CDR1 reads SGHRS; CDR2 reads YFSETQ. The CDR3 DNA sequence: TGCGCCAGCAGCTTGGAATGGGACAGGGGCAATGAGCAGTTCTTC. It is translated as CASSLEWDRGNEQFF.

This clonotype was counted many times. The chain employs TRBV20-1 and TRBJ1-2; 9 nucleotides align to TRBD1. CDR1 and CDR2 from the germline V gene are DFQATT and SNEGSKA (reference sequence). V gave up 5 bases and J gave up 8 bases; unmatched junction bases: 9. The CDR3 consists of 13 residues. The CDR3 coding sequence is TGCAGTGCTCACCCGGGACAGGGATGGGGCTACACCTTC. Its protein product is CSAHPGQGWGYTF.

V and J are TRBV6-5 and TRBJ2-7, with D perhaps matching TRBD1 (6 bases). The CDR3 is 15 amino acids. Trimming pared 2 bases from V and 3 bases from J, leaving 14 bases between. From germline, CDR1 is MNHEY and CDR2 SVGAGI. The DNA of the CDR3 is TGTGCCAGCAGTTACCCGGACAGCGAGGGCTACGAGCAGTACTTC. Amino acid sequence: CASSYPDSEGYEQYF.

The chain couples TRBV10-3 to TRBJ2-2, with a possible D match to TRBD2 (5 bases). The CDR3 is 16 residues long. Trimming removed 4 bases from V and 0 bases from J, with 12 bases in between. The V gene's germline CDR1 is ENHRY and CDR2 SYGVKD. The CDR3 DNA follows: TGTGCCATCAGTGTCCGGGAACAGTCGAACACCGGGGAGCTGTTTTTT. Its protein is CAISVREQSNTGELFF.

This clonotype was picked up many times. The chain couples TRBV20-1 to TRBJ2-7; D call uncertain. Germline V gene data show CDR1 as DFQATT and CDR2 as SNEGSKA (reference sequence). This CDR3 is built from 8 residues. The V gene lost 0 bases and the J gene lost 9 bases, with 0 bases spanning the gap. CDR3 amino acids: CSAREQYF. In nucleotides, the CDR3 is TGCAGTGCTAGAGAGCAGTACTTC.

In regard to this clonotype: A much larger clone sits a single nucleotide away, making a read error possible. The V call is TRBV5-1, the J call TRBJ2-1, with 7 nucleotides matching TRBD2. J was trimmed by 6 bases and V by 4 bases; bases with no gene match: 16. In germline, CDR1 is SGHRS, CDR2 YFSETQ. The CDR3 has 17 residues. DNA for the CDR3: TGCGCCAGCAGCGCCGGACTAGTGGGAGGAGGCCCCAATGAGCAGTTCTTC. This gives the protein CASSAGLVGGGPNEQFF.

This clonotype was seen repeatedly, ten times or more. The V gene is TRBV5-1, the J gene TRBJ2-2; D perhaps matches TRBD2 (5 bases). Germline-derived CDR1 and CDR2 are SGHRS and YFSETQ. Trimming left V 0 bases short and J 7 bases short, with 10 bases between. The CDR3 is made up of 14 amino acids. The CDR3 loop reads CASSLAPGNGELFF. For the CDR3, the DNA is TGCGCCAGCAGCTTGGCTCCGGGGAACGGGGAGCTGTTTTTT.

There are a few counts of this clonotype. V gene TRBV5-1 combines with J gene TRBJ2-3, with D unresolved. This CDR3 contains 14 residues. Germline CDR1 reads SGHRS; CDR2 reads YFSETQ. Trimming left V 0 bases short and J 7 bases short, with 12 bases between. CDR3 DNA: TGCGCCAGCAGCTTGGCTGTCCCCTCGCATACGCAGTATTTT. Translation gives CASSLAVPSHTQYF. The full variable domain, completed using reference TRBV5-1 and TRBJ2-3, is KAGVTQTPRYLIKTRGQQVTLSCSPISGHRSVSWYQQTPGQGLQFLFEYFSETQRNKGNFPGRFSGRQFSNSRSEMNVSTLELGDSALYLCASSLAVPSHTQYFGPGTRLTVL.